This TCR beta chain was documented in a study of blood T cells in healthy people across ages. Study-wide results and caveats: Roughly linearly, TCR beta diversity per million T cells fell as age increased.

The use of a sample-barcoded 5' primer and a J-beta primer mix characterized a second PCR of roughly 6 to 11 cycles. TCRdb itself ran the 5' RACE reads through MiXCR, one entry per CDR3 protein. Here the sample spans 800,000 to 950,000 distinct CDR3 sequences, about 48% being singletons. Germline lookup yields CDR1 MDHEN and CDR2 SYDVKM. V was clipped by 3 bases and J by 7 bases, with 6 bases between them. This CDR3 spans 12 amino acids. Regarding this clonotype: Its specificity is unknown.

The clonotype comes from a man aged 30 to 45 in good health. The sequencing input was blood. This rearrangement joins TRBV28 to TRBJ2-2; D unresolved. The CDR3 DNA reads TGTGCCAGCAGTTTGAGGCTCGGGGAGCTGTTTTTT. Protein: CASSLRLGELFF.